Listed below are T cell receptor beta chains from one sample, sequenced in a study of human T cells and chemical hapten exposure. MiXCR, applied by TCRdb to the RACE reads, yields one record per CDR3 protein. Of 350,000 to 400,000 distinct CDR3 sequences listed, about 6% are singletons. The source material was whole blood, sampled in connection with sensitization to the hapten diphenylcyclopropenone (DPC). These receptors were obtained from a woman between 18 and 30 years old with alopecia areata. Some clones in this sample may be carry-over from other donors' samples. Each CDR3 is given without its conserved first and last residue. A D gene is named only where the DNA matches it firmly.

TRBV27,TRBJ2-7,-,ASSIRDTSYEQY
TRBV27,TRBJ2-2,-,ASRPPWAGTGELF
TRBV6-5,TRBJ2-2,-,ASTRTGELF
TRBV5-1,TRBJ2-6,-,ASSLPGQSSGANVLT
TRBV6-5,TRBJ2-6,-,ASSYLTGANVLT
TRBV6-2/TRBV6-3,TRBJ2-5,-,ASRQTDQETQY
TRBV28,TRBJ1-1,-,ASSLKGSTEAF
TRBV2,TRBJ1-2,-,ASSLEQTNYGYT
TRBV3-1,TRBJ1-2,-,ASSQDSAGGYGYT
TRBV2,TRBJ1-1,-,AGGNTEAF
TRBV12-3/TRBV12-4,TRBJ2-7,-,ASSFSRRDLEQY
TRBV20-1,TRBJ2-1,-,SALTTHPTRSNEQF
TRBV7-6,TRBJ2-2,-,ASSSAANTGELF
TRBV12-3/TRBV12-4,TRBJ1-6,-,ASSDAPLPLH
TRBV5-1,TRBJ2-5,TRBD1,ASITGDWTQY
TRBV6-2/TRBV6-3,TRBJ2-7,TRBD1,ASSPQGALTYEQY
TRBV7-9,TRBJ1-5,-,ASSLAPRHPGNQPQH
TRBV19,TRBJ2-6,TRBD1,ASKTGGAIGANVLT
TRBV4-3,TRBJ2-4,-,ASSQVRASQAKNIQY
TRBV4-2,TRBJ1-6,-,ASSQVDVSPLH
TRBV10-3,TRBJ2-3,TRBD2,AISSSSGEPTDTQY
TRBV5-6,TRBJ1-4,TRBD1,ASSFRDRANEKLF
TRBV6-5,TRBJ1-6,-,ASSPEDRFNSPLH
TRBV12-3/TRBV12-4,TRBJ1-5,-,ASSFQMGTPNQPQH
TRBV5-6,TRBJ1-6,-,ASNPGAPTYNSPLH
TRBV11-2,TRBJ1-1,-,ASSPDIGTEAF
TRBV6-5,TRBJ1-5,-,ASRDRQLNQPQH
TRBV4-1,TRBJ2-3,TRBD2,ASSPYDSGVGDTQY
TRBV3-1,TRBJ1-5,-,ASSHLGDQPQH
TRBV18,TRBJ1-1,-,ASSPGRPLEAF
TRBV9,TRBJ1-1,-,ASSPSGHPNTEAF
TRBV20-1,TRBJ2-1,TRBD2,SARLAASGGALGEQF
TRBV25-1,TRBJ1-4,TRBD1,ASSDPRDRGVGKLF
TRBV5-1,TRBJ2-7,TRBD1,ASSLDGRGYEQY
TRBV28,TRBJ2-7,TRBD1,ASSLLGGFTYEQY
TRBV4-1,TRBJ2-5,-,ASSQVGRGRQETQY
TRBV12-3/TRBV12-4,TRBJ2-7,-,ASSPTGIVGEQY
TRBV7-2,TRBJ1-1,-,ASSLGAF
TRBV7-9,TRBJ2-2,TRBD2,ASSSGLAGSTGELF
TRBV7-2,TRBJ2-5,-,ASSLQLQETQY
TRBV28,TRBJ2-7,-,ASSPHRSNVLQY
TRBV15,TRBJ1-6,-,ATSRVQDSPLH
TRBV6-2/TRBV6-3,TRBJ1-1,-,ASSSWTRRTEAF
TRBV7-2,TRBJ2-7,TRBD2,ASSLVAGSYEQY
TRBV15,TRBJ1-5,-,ATSPRGRDPNQPQH
TRBV20-1,TRBJ2-3,TRBD1,SARRPAGGTDTQY
TRBV10-3,TRBJ1-1,TRBD1,AISQLQGQTGNTEAF
TRBV5-1,TRBJ2-5,-,ASSWLGEGQRETQY
TRBV12-3/TRBV12-4,TRBJ1-5,TRBD1,ASSSRGRRPQH
TRBV24-1,TRBJ1-1,-,ATSDRRNTEAF
TRBV3-1,TRBJ1-2,TRBD1,ASSTGGADYGYT
TRBV6-1,TRBJ2-3,TRBD2,ASSYRGDTDTQY
TRBV7-9,TRBJ2-7,TRBD1,ASSFDRGPAYEQY